The rows below give T cell receptor beta chains drawn from one sample of a study of ipilimumab plus nivolumab after autologous stem cell transplantation. Sequencing was performed with immunoSEQ multiplex PCR; in TCRdb, only in-frame clones are kept and a portion is missing. The table has 20,000 to 25,000 clones, roughly 70% seen once. Material: PBMCs, obtained in a trial of ipilimumab plus nivolumab as post-transplant consolidation. These receptors originate from a male donor with diffuse large B-cell lymphoma. Both conserved end residues are part of each CDR3. The D gene is left open where the match is weak. Clone size, where shown, is once, few, many, or a class for clones that have expanded.

D	V	size	J	DNA	CDR3
-	TRBV5-1	-	TRBJ2-5	TGCGCCAGCAGCCGCGCCCAGGGGATGGGAATGGAGACCCAGTACTTC	CASSRAQGMGMETQYF
-	TRBV10-1	-	TRBJ2-3	TGCGCCAGCAGTGAATGGGACGACGGAGGAAGGAGCACAGATACGCAGTATTTT	CASSEWDDGGRSTDTQYF
-	TRBV6-6	-	TRBJ2-3	TGTGCCAGCAGTTCCTCCAGCGGTAGCACAGATACGCAGTATTTT	CASSSSSGSTDTQYF
TRBD2	TRBV11-1	few	TRBJ2-1	TGTGCCAGCAGCCAAGACGGACTAGCGGGGTTGGATGAGCAGTTCTTC	CASSQDGLAGLDEQFF
-	TRBV19	-	TRBJ1-4	TGTGCCAGCAACGACGGGGCAGATGAAAAACTGTTTTTT	CASNDGADEKLFF
TRBD1	TRBV5-5	once	TRBJ1-1	TGTGCCAGCAGCTCACCGGGACAGGGGGCATCGGAAGCTTTCTTT	CASSSPGQGASEAFF
-	TRBV5-1	-	TRBJ2-5	TGCGCCAGCAGCGAAATGAGTCAGGGCCCGGAGACCCAGTACTTC	CASSEMSQGPETQYF
-	TRBV5-1	-	TRBJ2-5	TGCGCCAGCAGCTTGGGGGTTCCTGGTGGGGAGACCCAGTACTTC	CASSLGVPGGETQYF
-	TRBV9	large	TRBJ1-2	TGTGCCAGCAGCCCCAGAGGGGGTCATGGCTACACCTTC	CASSPRGGHGYTF
TRBD1	TRBV4-1	once	TRBJ2-1	TGCGCCAGCAGCCAAGGACAGGGGGCGTGGAATGAGCAGTTCTTC	CASSQGQGAWNEQFF